This T cell receptor (beta chain) stems from a study of post-analysis software for immune sequencing data. Study-level points and caveats: Higher frequency in patients than in controls was seen for about 5 TRBV segments, with TRBV5-6, TRBV5-1 and TRBV20-1 among them.

To note about this clonotype: Its antigen is as yet unknown.

This CDR3 is 14 amino acids long. J lost 8 bases, V lost 6 bases, and 7 bases had no gene match. Carried by the TCR beta cDNA libraries were unique molecular identifiers. Each CDR3 protein gets one entry after TCRdb re-called the PCR reads with MiXCR. The table has approximately 460,000 distinct CDR3 sequences, 45% seen once. Sequenced material: blood. This sequence joins TRBV12-3 or TRBV12-4 and TRBJ1-4; 9 bases map to TRBD1. This sequence was found in a girl aged 10 to 17 with multiple sclerosis. The DNA for the CDR3 is TGTGCCAGCAGCAAACAGGGGGCAGGGGAAAAACTGTTTTTT. Encoded protein: CASSKQGAGEKLFF.